The source of this T cell receptor (beta chain) is a study of T cell repertoires in cytomegalovirus infection. Study details: The study used recently identified HLA-C-restricted and well-studied HLA-B-restricted CMV epitopes. Indications came from public TCR beta signatures; they pointed to CMV infection and to a matching HLA type.

Points on this clonotype: The target antigen is unknown.

Germline V gives CDR1 SGDLS, CDR2 YYNGEE. The CDR3 covers 11 residues. V was cut by 5 bases and J by 8 bases, with 10 bases left in between. One entry per CDR3 protein results from TCRdb running MiXCR on the reads. Among some 940,000 distinct CDR3 sequences listed, roughly 30% were seen once. General study findings and limits: HLA-C-restricted, CMV-specific TCR beta clonotypes were dominant ex vivo. Using cumulative public TCR beta family frequency, the authors identified those who carried CMV together with the relevant HLA.

Source: cultured CD8+ T cells from PBMCs, taken from culture after CMV antigen stimulation. The source is a human donor in good health (CMV status not recorded). Some clones in this sample may be carry-over from other donors' samples. This chain connects TRBV9 to TRBJ1-2, with D hard to call. Here the CDR3 reads CASRELTGYTF. As DNA, the CDR3 is TGTGCCAGCAGGGAACTAACCGGCTACACCTTC.